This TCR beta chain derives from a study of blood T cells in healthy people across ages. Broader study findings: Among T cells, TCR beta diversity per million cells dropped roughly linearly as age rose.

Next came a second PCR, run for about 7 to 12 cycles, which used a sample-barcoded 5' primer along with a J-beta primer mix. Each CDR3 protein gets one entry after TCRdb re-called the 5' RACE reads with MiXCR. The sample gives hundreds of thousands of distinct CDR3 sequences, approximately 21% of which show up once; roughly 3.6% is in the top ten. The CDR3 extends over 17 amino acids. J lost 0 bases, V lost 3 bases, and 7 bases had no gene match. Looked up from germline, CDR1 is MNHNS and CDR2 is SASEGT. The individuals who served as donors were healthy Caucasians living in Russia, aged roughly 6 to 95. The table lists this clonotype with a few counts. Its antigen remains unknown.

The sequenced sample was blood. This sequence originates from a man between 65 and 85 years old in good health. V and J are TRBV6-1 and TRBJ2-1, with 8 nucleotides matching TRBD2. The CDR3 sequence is CASSDGTRGISYNEQFF. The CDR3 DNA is TGTGCCAGCAGTGATGGGACTAGAGGTATCTCCTACAATGAGCAGTTCTTC.